These 3 T cell receptor beta chains were all obtained from the same sample, sequenced in a study of blood T cell repertoires in COVID-19 (dated by TCRdb to 2018 to 2020). Receptor libraries were prepared by the immunoSEQ multiplex PCR assay. The table was pulled from immuneACCESS by TCRdb, which kept in-frame rearrangements only. Such tables lose some clones; where checked, under half of the loss comes from unresolved V genes, and the rest has no known cause. Here the sample has fewer than 300,000 clones; 81% occur a single time. Under 3% of the sample is taken by the ten largest. The material sequenced was peripheral blood. These TCRs come from a woman aged 60-70 years with active or convalescent COVID-19.

This chain connects TRBV27 to TRBJ2-2, with D uncertain. This CDR3 is 12 amino acids long. V dropped 6 bases and J dropped 5 bases, with 7 bases sitting between them. Per germline, CDR1 MNHEY and CDR2 SMNVEV (reference sequence). Here the CDR3 DNA reads TGTGCCAGCAGCCCTCCGACCGGGGAGCTGTTTTTT. Its protein is CASSPPTGELFF.

The V gene is TRBV11-3, the J gene TRBJ2-7; a weak D match, TRBD2 (5 bases). Germline CDR1 reads SGHNT; CDR2 reads YENEEA. This CDR3 region has 13 residues. V shed 2 bases and J shed 6 bases, with 11 bases lying between them. The CDR3 DNA is TGTGCCAGCAGCTTAACCCGGGGTGGCGAGCAGTACTTC. This encodes CASSLTRGGEQYF.

The rearrangement links TRBV12-1 to TRBJ1-4. TRBV12-1 is termed a pseudogene. CDR3 length: 11 amino acids. This CDR3 reads CASSTFPRRFF. CDR3 in DNA: TGTGCCAGCAGTACCTTCCCGAGGCGGTTTTTT.